This T cell receptor beta chain was sequenced for a study of radiation and T cells in renal cell carcinoma. Study conclusions and caveats: Without pretreatment biopsies, baseline tumor clonotype presence was undetermined. Top tumor clonotypes rose in blood 2 weeks post-radiation, then contracted.

The CDR3 runs 13 residues. Trimming took 7 bases from V and 2 from J; bases not matched to a gene: 3. Germline values: CDR1 ENHRY, CDR2 SYGVKD. Profiled with immunoSEQ multiplex PCR; TCRdb holds only in-frame clones, not every one. The table has around 60,000 clones, around 81% seen once. This clone showed up just a few times. Its target is unknown. Time point given: blood 2 weeks post-SBRT. Sample treatment: 15 Gy SBRT to primary tumor, nephrectomy 4 weeks later. Blood was sampled at baseline, 2 weeks and 4 weeks after SBRT. Clear cell pathology was present in this patient's renal cell carcinoma. Specimen: blood, collected from a patient whose treatment included radiotherapy and nephrectomy. The chain is built from TRBV10-3 and TRBJ2-3; TRBD2 matches 7 bases. This clonotype was obtained from a man aged 55 to 70 with renal cell carcinoma. The CDR3 sequence: CAITAGDTDTQYF. The CDR3 DNA sequence: TGTGCCATCACCGCGGGGGACACAGATACGCAGTATTTT.